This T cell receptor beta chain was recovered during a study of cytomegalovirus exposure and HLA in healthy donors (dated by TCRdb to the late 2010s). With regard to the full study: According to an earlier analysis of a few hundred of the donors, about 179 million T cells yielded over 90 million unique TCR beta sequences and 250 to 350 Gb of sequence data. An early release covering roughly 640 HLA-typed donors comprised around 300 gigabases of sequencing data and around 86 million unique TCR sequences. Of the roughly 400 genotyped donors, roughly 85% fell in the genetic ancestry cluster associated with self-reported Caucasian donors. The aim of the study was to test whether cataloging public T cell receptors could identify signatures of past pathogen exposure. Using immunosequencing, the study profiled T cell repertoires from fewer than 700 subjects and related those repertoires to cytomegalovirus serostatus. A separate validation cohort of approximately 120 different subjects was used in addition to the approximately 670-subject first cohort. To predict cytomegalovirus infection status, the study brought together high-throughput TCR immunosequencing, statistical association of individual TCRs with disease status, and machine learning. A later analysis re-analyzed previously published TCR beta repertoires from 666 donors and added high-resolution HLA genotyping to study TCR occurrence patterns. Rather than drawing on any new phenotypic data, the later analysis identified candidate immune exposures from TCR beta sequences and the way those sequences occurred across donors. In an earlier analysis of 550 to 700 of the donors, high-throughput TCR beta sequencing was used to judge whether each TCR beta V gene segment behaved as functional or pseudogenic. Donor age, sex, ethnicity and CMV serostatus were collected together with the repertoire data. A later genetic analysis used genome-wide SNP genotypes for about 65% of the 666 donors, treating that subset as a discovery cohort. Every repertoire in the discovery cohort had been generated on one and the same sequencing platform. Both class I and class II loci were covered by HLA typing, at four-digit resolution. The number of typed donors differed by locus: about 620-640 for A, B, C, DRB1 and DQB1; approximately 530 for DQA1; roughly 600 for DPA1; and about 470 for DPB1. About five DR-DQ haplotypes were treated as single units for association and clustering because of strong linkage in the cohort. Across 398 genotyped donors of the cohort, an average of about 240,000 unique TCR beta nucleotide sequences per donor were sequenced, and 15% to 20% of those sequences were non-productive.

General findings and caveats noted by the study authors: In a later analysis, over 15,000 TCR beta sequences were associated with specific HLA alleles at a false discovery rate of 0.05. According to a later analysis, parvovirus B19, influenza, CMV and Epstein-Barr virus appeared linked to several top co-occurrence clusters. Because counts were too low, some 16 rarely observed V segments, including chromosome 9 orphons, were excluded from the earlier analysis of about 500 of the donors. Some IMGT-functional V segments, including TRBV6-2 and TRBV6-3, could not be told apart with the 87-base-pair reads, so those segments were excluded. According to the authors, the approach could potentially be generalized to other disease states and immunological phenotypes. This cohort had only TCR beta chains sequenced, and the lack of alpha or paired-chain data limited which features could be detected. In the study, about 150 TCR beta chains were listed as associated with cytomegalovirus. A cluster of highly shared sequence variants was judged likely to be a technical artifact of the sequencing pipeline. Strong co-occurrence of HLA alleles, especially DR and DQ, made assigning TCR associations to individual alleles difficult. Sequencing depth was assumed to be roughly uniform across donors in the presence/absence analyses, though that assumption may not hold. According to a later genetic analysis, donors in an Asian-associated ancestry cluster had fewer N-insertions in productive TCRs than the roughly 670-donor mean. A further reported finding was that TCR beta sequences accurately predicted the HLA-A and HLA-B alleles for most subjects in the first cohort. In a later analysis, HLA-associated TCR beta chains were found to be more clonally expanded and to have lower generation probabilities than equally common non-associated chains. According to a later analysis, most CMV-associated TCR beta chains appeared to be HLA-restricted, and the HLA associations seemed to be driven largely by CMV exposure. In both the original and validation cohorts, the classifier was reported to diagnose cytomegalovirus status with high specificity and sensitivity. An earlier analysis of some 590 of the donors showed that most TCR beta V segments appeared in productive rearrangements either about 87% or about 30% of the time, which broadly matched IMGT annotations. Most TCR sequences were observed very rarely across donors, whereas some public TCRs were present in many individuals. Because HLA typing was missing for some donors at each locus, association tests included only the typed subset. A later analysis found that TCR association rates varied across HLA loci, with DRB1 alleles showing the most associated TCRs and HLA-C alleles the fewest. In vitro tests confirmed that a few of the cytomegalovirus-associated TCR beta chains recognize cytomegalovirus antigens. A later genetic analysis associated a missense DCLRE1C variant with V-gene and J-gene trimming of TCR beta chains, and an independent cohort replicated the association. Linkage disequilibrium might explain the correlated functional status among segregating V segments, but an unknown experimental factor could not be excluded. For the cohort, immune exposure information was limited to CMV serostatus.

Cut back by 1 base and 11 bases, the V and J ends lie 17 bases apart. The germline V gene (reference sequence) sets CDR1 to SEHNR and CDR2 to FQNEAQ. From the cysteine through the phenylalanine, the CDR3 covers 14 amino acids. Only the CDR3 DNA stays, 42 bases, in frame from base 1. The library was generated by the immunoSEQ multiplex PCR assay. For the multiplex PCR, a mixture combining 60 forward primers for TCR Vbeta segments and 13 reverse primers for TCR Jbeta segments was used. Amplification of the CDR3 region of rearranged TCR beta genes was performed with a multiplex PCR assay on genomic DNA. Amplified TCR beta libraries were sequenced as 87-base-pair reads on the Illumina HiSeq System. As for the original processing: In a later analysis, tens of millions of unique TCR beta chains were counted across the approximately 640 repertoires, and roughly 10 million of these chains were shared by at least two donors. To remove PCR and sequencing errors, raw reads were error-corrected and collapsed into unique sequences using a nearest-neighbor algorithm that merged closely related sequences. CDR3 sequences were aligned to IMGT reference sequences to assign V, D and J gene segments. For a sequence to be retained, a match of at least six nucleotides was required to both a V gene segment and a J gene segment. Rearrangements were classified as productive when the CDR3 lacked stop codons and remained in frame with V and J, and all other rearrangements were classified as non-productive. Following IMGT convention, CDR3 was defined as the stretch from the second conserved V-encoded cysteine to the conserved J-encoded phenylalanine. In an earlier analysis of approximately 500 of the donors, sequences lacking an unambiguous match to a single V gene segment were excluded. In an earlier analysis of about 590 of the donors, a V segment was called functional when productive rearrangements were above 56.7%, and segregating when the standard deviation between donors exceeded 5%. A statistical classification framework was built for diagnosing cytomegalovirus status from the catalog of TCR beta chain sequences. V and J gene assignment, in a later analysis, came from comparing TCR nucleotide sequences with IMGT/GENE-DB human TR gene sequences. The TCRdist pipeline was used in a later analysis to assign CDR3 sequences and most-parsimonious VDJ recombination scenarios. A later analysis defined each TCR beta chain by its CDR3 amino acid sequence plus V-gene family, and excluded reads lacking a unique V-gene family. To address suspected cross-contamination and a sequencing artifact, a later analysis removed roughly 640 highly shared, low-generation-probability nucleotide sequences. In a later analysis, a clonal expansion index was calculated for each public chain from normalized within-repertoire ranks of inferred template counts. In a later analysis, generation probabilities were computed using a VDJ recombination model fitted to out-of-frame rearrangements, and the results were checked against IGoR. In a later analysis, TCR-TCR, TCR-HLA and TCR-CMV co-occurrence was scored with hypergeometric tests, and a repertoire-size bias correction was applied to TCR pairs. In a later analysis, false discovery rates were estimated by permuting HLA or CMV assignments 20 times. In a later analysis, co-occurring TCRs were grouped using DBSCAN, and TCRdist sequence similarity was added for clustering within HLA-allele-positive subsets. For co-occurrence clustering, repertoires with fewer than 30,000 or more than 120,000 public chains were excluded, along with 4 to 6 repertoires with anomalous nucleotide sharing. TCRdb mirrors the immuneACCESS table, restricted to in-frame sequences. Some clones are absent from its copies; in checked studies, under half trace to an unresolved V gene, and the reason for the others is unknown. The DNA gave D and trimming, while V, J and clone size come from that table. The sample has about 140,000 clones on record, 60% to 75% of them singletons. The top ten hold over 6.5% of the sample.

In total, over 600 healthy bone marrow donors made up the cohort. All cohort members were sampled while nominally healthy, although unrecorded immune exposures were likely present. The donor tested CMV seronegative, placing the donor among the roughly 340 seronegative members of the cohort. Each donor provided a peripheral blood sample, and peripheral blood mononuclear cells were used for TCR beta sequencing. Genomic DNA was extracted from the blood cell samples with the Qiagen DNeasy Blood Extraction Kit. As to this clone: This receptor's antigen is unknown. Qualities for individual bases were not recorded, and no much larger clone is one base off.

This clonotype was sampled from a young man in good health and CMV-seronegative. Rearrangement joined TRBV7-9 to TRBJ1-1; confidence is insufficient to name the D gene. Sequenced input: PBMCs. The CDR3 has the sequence CASSLEEDGREAFF. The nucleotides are TGTGCCAGCAGCTTAGAGGAGGACGGCCGAGAGGCTTTCTTT.